The 6 T cell receptor beta chains presented below share a single source sample, sequenced in a study of identical twins. One entry per CDR3 protein, called by TCRdb with MiXCR from the 5' RACE reads. The repertoire has 1.5 million to 2 million distinct CDR3 sequences, about 30% of them found once; the top ten carry about 0.27%. The sample comprised cord blood. The receptors derive from a newborn girl in good health.

The rearrangement uses TRBV12-3 or TRBV12-4 and TRBJ2-5; 9 bases map to TRBD2. The V segment lost 2 bases and the J segment 11 bases; nucleotides outside the gene matches: 6. The CDR3 is made up of 13 amino acids. CDR3 sequence reads: CASSLTEGLAQYF. CDR3 bases: TGTGCCAGCAGTTTAACGGAGGGACTAGCTCAGTACTTC.

Note on this clonotype: Since a much larger clone is just one base distant, this may be a read error. The V gene is TRBV2, the J gene TRBJ2-7; unclear D gene. From germline, CDR1 is SNHLY and CDR2 FYNNEI. Trimming took off 1 base at V and 3 bases at J, with 4 bases between the two ends. This CDR3 spans 12 amino acids. The CDR3 loop is CASSEGRYEQYF. In DNA form, the CDR3 reads TGTGCCAGCAGTGAAGGGCGCTACGAGCAGTACTTC. The whole variable domain, remainder taken from reference TRBV2 and TRBJ2-7, is EPEVTQTPSHQVTQMGQEVILRCVPISNHLYFYWYRQILGQKVEFLVSFYNNEISEKSEIFDDQFSVERPDGSNFTLKIRSTKLEDSAMYFCASSEGRYEQYFGPGTRLTVT.

V gene TRBV16 combines with J gene TRBJ1-6; D possibly corresponds to TRBD1 (5 bases). Trimming shortened V by 5 bases and J by 9 bases, and 14 bases separated the two germline ends. CDR1 is KGHSY, CDR2 FQNENV, per germline. CDR3 length: 14 amino acids. The CDR3 protein is CASSKTDVLSPLHF. The CDR3 DNA sequence: TGTGCCAGCAGCAAGACAGACGTACTTTCACCCCTCCACTTT.

The V gene is TRBV7-9, the J gene TRBJ2-3, with 7 bases aligning to TRBD2. The trim removed 8 bases at V and 7 bases at J, leaving 9 bases unmatched. CDR3 length: 13 amino acids. Germline CDR1 and CDR2: SEHNR and FQNEAQ (reference sequence). The CDR3 nucleotides read TGTGCCAGCGGGTCGGCGACTAGCAATACGCAGTATTTT. Translated: CASGSATSNTQYF.

CDR3 loop: CAGKGNSVGYTF. CDR3 DNA sequence: TGTGCCGGCAAAGGGAACTCCGTAGGCTACACCTTC. The rearrangement links TRBV6-5 to TRBJ1-2; D remains ambiguous. From germline, CDR1 is MNHEY and CDR2 SVGAGI. The CDR3 is 12 residues long. V was shortened by 11 bases and J by 8 bases, with 18 bases between the two germline ends.

This clonotype occurred many times. J is TRBJ2-7 and V is TRBV20-1, with D hard to call. CDR1 and CDR2 from the germline V gene are DFQATT and SNEGSKA (reference sequence). The V gene lost 1 base and the J gene lost 4 bases, with 5 bases spanning the gap. The CDR3 is 11 amino acids. In DNA form, the CDR3 reads TGCAGTGCTAGAGCCCATTACGAGCAGTACTTC. Protein sequence: CSARAHYEQYF.